What follows are 5 T cell receptor beta chains derived from one specimen sequenced in a study of CD8 T cells in Susac syndrome. An amount of RNA that ranged from 0.5 to 1 ug was reverse transcribed with random hexamers. TCRdb reanalysed the immunoSEQ multiplex PCR reads using MiXCR and keeps one entry per CDR3 protein. Of 78,000 or so distinct CDR3 sequences listed, roughly 95% were seen once; the top ten hold 0.35% to 0.4%. The sample taken for sequencing was CD8+ T cells from PBMCs. The receptors come from a human donor with multiple sclerosis.

V and J are TRBV21-1 and TRBJ2-5; the table names TRBD1, a call not compared with the DNA. TRBV21-1 is given as a pseudogene. The CDR3 sequence is 14 residues long. DNA for the CDR3: TGTGCCAGCACACCGACAGACACCAAGGAGACCCAGTACTTC. This encodes CASTPTDTKETQYF.

This rearrangement joins TRBV7-2 to TRBJ2-4; TRBD2 agrees at 7 bases. The CDR3 is 18 residues long. CDR1 is SGHTA, CDR2 FQGNSA, per germline. After removal of 5 bases from V and 0 bases from J, the junction contained 13 bases not matched to a gene. In DNA, the CDR3 is TGTGCCAGCAGCCCTCGGGGCGGGACTACAATAGCCAAAAACATTCAGTACTTC. It codes for CASSPRGGTTIAKNIQYF.

The V call is TRBV30, the J call TRBJ1-2; TRBD1 matches at 8 bases. V lost 3 bases, J lost 2 bases, and 11 bases stayed unmatched. This CDR3 has 16 amino acids. From germline, CDR1 is GTSNPN and CDR2 SVGIG (reference sequence). CDR3 residues: CAWRGRGQGHNYGYTF. In DNA form, the CDR3 reads TGTGCCTGGAGAGGGCGCGGACAGGGTCACAACTATGGCTACACCTTC. The whole variable domain, remainder taken from reference TRBV30 and TRBJ1-2, is SQTIHQWPATLVQPVGSPLSLECTVEGTSNPNLYWYRQAAGRGLQLLFYSVGIGQISSEVPQNLSASRPQDRQFILSSKKLLLSDSGFYLCAWRGRGQGHNYGYTFGSGTRLTVV.

The chain combines TRBV6-2 or TRBV6-3 with TRBJ2-7; the D is unclear. V shed 4 bases and J shed 4 bases, with 11 bases lying between them. The CDR3 has 13 residues. Germline V gives CDR1 MNHEY, CDR2 SVGEGT. DNA for the CDR3: TGTGCCAGCAGTTTCCATACCTGGTACGAGCAGTACTTC. Residues: CASSFHTWYEQYF.

The chain recombines TRBV7-8 with TRBJ2-1; weak D call: TRBD2 (6 bases). V lost 2 bases, J lost 8 bases, and 13 bases lay in between. The CDR3 runs 14 residues. Germline V lookup: CDR1 SGHVS, CDR2 FQNEAQ. This CDR3 is CASSLSGRGYEQFF. CDR3 DNA sequence: TGTGCCAGCAGCTTATCAGGGCGGGGCTATGAGCAGTTCTTC.